What follows are 23 T cell receptor beta chains derived from one specimen sequenced in a study of identical twins. TCRdb redid the calling of the 5' RACE reads with MiXCR, one entry per CDR3 protein. The table shows approximately 630,000 distinct CDR3 sequences, with around 7.4% occurring only once. The sample was also reused in another study, on yellow fever vaccine responses in identical twins.

The sequenced sample was PBMCs. The receptors here all came from a woman aged 18 to 35 in good health.

This rearrangement joins TRBV4-2 to TRBJ2-1, with 8 bases matching TRBD2. The CDR3 runs to 15 residues. Germline CDR1 and CDR2: LGHNA and YNFKEQ. V trimming: 6 bases; J trimming: 5 bases; junction bases outside the gene matches: 9. CDR3 bases: TGTGCCAGCAGACCACTAGCGGCACAACACAATGAGCAGTTCTTC. Residues: CASRPLAAQHNEQFF.

The chain uses TRBV5-6 and TRBJ2-3; D may correspond to TRBD1 or TRBD2 (5 bases each). Between the trimmed V and J ends, which lost 3 bases and 4 bases, there was a span of 18 bases. Germline assignment: CDR1 SGHDT and CDR2 YYEEEE. The CDR3 has 16 amino acids. The CDR3: CASSWRRGVRADTQYF. The CDR3 DNA is TGTGCCAGCAGCTGGAGGCGAGGGGTTAGAGCAGATACGCAGTATTTT.

This clonotype was counted at least ten times. The rearrangement uses TRBV29-1 and TRBJ2-2; D remains unclear. Germline V gene data show CDR1 as SQVTM and CDR2 as ANQGSEA. V was clipped by 4 bases and J by 0 bases, with 12 bases between them. The CDR3 has 15 amino acids. CDR3 residues: CSVVGTGPNTGELFF. The CDR3, as DNA: TGCAGCGTTGTGGGTACTGGGCCGAACACCGGGGAGCTGTTTTTT.

Ten or more counts support this clonotype. The chain is built from TRBV7-9 and TRBJ1-4, with D possibly TRBD1 on 6 matching bases. This CDR3 has 15 amino acids. V gave up 5 bases and J gave up 7 bases, with 17 bases separating them. Germline CDR1 SEHNR, CDR2 FQNEAQ (reference sequence). CDR3 DNA sequence: TGTGCCAGCAGCCGCGTGGGGGGCGAGTTTGAAAAACTGTTTTTT. Protein sequence: CASSRVGGEFEKLFF.

The chain recombines TRBV11-2 with TRBJ2-5; D gene uncertain. The CDR3 length is 13 residues. Trimming removed 5 bases at V and 5 bases at J, with 12 bases between. Germline V CDR1 and CDR2: SGHAT, FQNNGV. The chain's CDR3 is CASSPKFGETQYF. CDR3 coding DNA: TGTGCCAGCAGCCCCAAGTTCGGGGAGACCCAGTACTTC.

This clonotype was counted a few times. The V call is TRBV6-6, the J call TRBJ1-3; TRBD1 matches at 9 bases. V lost 6 bases to trimming and J lost 7 bases; unmatched junction nucleotides: 4. Germline V CDR1 and CDR2: MNHNY, SVGAGI (reference sequence). The CDR3 runs to 13 residues. The DNA for the CDR3 is TGTGCCAGCAGAGCGGGACAGGGTAACACCATATATTTT. Translated, it gives CASRAGQGNTIYF.

The chain links TRBV4-1 to TRBJ2-3, with 12 positions matching TRBD2. Unmatched junction bases numbered 16, after V lost 6 bases and J lost 0 bases. Per germline, CDR1 MGHRA and CDR2 YSYEKL. This CDR3 has 20 residues. CDR3 nucleotide sequence: TGCGCCAGCAGTCCGGGGAGCGGACTAGCGGGGCGAACTAGCACAGATACGCAGTATTTT. This sequence encodes CASSPGSGLAGRTSTDTQYF.

Only a few counts were recorded for this clonotype. CDR3 coding DNA: TGTGCCACGACAGGAATCTCCTACGAGCAGTACTTC. It yields the protein CATTGISYEQYF. The chain has TRBV28 and TRBJ2-7, with a weak D call TRBD1 (6 bases). Trimming pared 10 bases from V and 0 bases from J, leaving 10 bases between. The germline gives CDR1 MDHEN, CDR2 SYDVKM. This CDR3 contains 12 residues.

This clonotype was recorded at least ten times. This CDR3 reads CAISESTMNTGELFF. For the CDR3, the DNA is TGTGCCATCAGTGAATCAACGATGAACACCGGGGAGCTGTTTTTT. The genes are TRBV10-3 and TRBJ2-2; D call uncertain. V gave up 3 bases and J gave up 1 base, with 9 bases separating them. Looked up from germline, CDR1 is ENHRY and CDR2 is SYGVKD. The CDR3 extends over 15 amino acids.

This clonotype was observed at least ten times. This chain uses TRBV12-3 or TRBV12-4 with TRBJ2-2; 8 bases are shared with TRBD1. Losses at the gene ends were 7 bases for V and 5 bases for J; bases not matched to a gene: 9. The CDR3 extends over 15 amino acids. CDR3 sequence reads: CASTVTGGLTGELFF. Written as DNA, the CDR3 is TGTGCCAGCACCGTTACAGGGGGATTAACCGGGGAGCTGTTTTTT.

The CDR3 here is CARCLGGLAGGLGETQYF. The CDR3 bases are TGTGCCCGCTGCCTCGGGGGACTAGCGGGGGGGCTTGGAGAGACCCAGTACTTC. The J gene is TRBJ2-5, the V gene TRBV7-4; 16 bases are shared with TRBD2. Per germline, CDR1 SGHVT and CDR2 SQSDAQ. J was trimmed by 4 bases and V by 11 bases; bases with no gene match: 16. This CDR3 contains 18 residues. The full variable domain, rest sourced from reference TRBV7-4 and TRBJ2-5, is GAGVSQSPRYKVAKRGRDVALRCDSISGHVTLYWYRQTLGQGSEVLTYSQSDAQRDKSGRPSGRFSAERPERSVSTLKIQRTEQGDSAVYLCARCLGGLAGGLGETQYFGPGTRLLVL.

The chain has TRBV2 and TRBJ1-1; 8 bases align to TRBD1. This CDR3 has 14 amino acids. The V gene's germline CDR1 is SNHLY and CDR2 FYNNEI. The trim removed 8 bases at V and 6 bases at J, leaving 11 bases unmatched. The CDR3 reads CASATGGTGAEAFF. Here the CDR3 DNA reads TGTGCCAGCGCCACTGGGGGGACAGGAGCTGAAGCTTTCTTT. Full variable domain (outside the CDR3, taken from reference TRBV2 and TRBJ1-1): EPEVTQTPSHQVTQMGQEVILRCVPISNHLYFYWYRQILGQKVEFLVSFYNNEISEKSEIFDDQFSVERPDGSNFTLKIRSTKLEDSAMYFCASATGGTGAEAFFGQGTRLTVV.

This clonotype has just a few counts. The chain couples TRBV5-5 to TRBJ2-7, with D possibly being TRBD1 (6 bases). The CDR3 length is 13 residues. V was cut by 4 bases and J by 5 bases, with 13 bases left in between. CDR1 SGHKS and CDR2 YYEKEE come from the germline V gene (reference sequence). The CDR3 region has the DNA TGTGCCAGCAGCCTGAGGACAGTGGACGAGCAGTACGTC. Its protein product is CASSLRTVDEQYV.

This clonotype was picked up many times. The chain combines TRBV12-3 or TRBV12-4 with TRBJ2-5, with 7 nucleotides matching TRBD2. With V trimmed by 9 bases and J by 5 bases, 12 bases remained unmatched. CDR3 size: 14 residues. Here the CDR3 reads CASKLATWGETQYF. CDR3 bases: TGTGCCAGTAAACTAGCGACCTGGGGGGAGACCCAGTACTTC.

The chain employs TRBV7-6 and TRBJ1-1; tentatively, D is TRBD1 (6 bases). Deletions cut 5 bases from V and 3 bases from J, with 16 bases between. Germline lookup yields CDR1 SGHVS and CDR2 FNYEAQ. This CDR3 spans 15 amino acids. The CDR3 DNA reads TGTGCCAGCAGCCCGCAGACAGGATTTTACACTGAAGCTTTCTTT. It is translated as CASSPQTGFYTEAFF.

This clonotype has at least ten counts. V gene TRBV7-9 combines with J gene TRBJ2-2; no firm D call. Trimming stripped 4 bases from V and 3 bases from J, with 3 bases between. CDR1 and CDR2 (germline): SEHNR, FQNEAQ (reference sequence). The CDR3 has 12 amino acids. The CDR3 sequence is CASSYYTGELFF. For the CDR3, the DNA is TGTGCCAGCAGCTATTACACCGGGGAGCTGTTTTTT.

With respect to this clonotype: This may arise from a read error, as a much more abundant clone is one base away. This chain uses TRBV27 with TRBJ2-5; D is unclear. The CDR3 is 14 residues long. The germline V and J ends were trimmed by 5 bases and 5 bases, with 15 bases remaining between them. CDR1 and CDR2 (germline): MNHEY, SMNVEV (reference sequence). This CDR3 is CASSTKKPGETQYF. The DNA for the CDR3 is TGTGCCAGCAGTACCAAGAAGCCAGGCGAGACCCAGTACTTC.

This clonotype was observed a few times. V and J are TRBV3-1 and TRBJ1-6, with a possible D match to TRBD1 (6 bases). There are 14 residues in the CDR3. CDR1 LGHDT and CDR2 YNNKEL come from the germline V gene (reference sequence). V was pared by 0 bases and J by 8 bases, with 8 bases between. The CDR3 is CASSQEYRDSPLHF. The CDR3 region has the DNA TGTGCCAGCAGCCAAGAATACAGGGATTCACCCCTCCACTTT.

The CDR3, as DNA: TGTGCCAGCAGTCCCCCCTCAGACAGGATGGATACGCAGTATTTT. This gives the protein CASSPPSDRMDTQYF. This chain connects TRBV12-3 or TRBV12-4 to TRBJ2-3, with D perhaps matching TRBD1 (6 bases). Trimming removed 5 bases at V and 6 bases at J, with 18 bases between. CDR3 length: 15 amino acids.

This clonotype came up many times. The chain links TRBV20-1 to TRBJ2-7; 7 bases match TRBD2. The CDR3 runs 16 residues. Germline-derived CDR1 and CDR2 are DFQATT and SNEGSKA (reference sequence). The V and J ends lost 0 bases and 3 bases, in that order; junction bases with no gene match: 11. The CDR3 loop reads CSAREFGGSPLYEQYF. The CDR3 region has the DNA TGCAGTGCTAGAGAATTTGGCGGGAGTCCCCTCTACGAGCAGTACTTC.

This chain uses TRBV5-1 with TRBJ2-3; D remains ambiguous. Between the trimmed V and J ends, which lost 1 base and 0 bases, there was a span of 9 bases. From germline, CDR1 is SGHRS and CDR2 YFSETQ. The CDR3 sequence is 15 residues long. In DNA form, the CDR3 reads TGCGCCAGCAGCTTGCAGTGGGGTAGCACAGATACGCAGTATTTT. This encodes CASSLQWGSTDTQYF.

This clonotype showed up many times. This CDR3 is CATSRPDTGELFF. Written as DNA, the CDR3 is TGTGCCACCAGCAGGCCAGATACCGGGGAGCTGTTTTTT. The rearrangement links TRBV15 to TRBJ2-2; D is uncertain. V lost 3 bases and J lost 5, with 7 bases in between. The CDR3 loop spans 13 amino acids. The V gene's germline CDR1 is LNHNV and CDR2 YYDKDF (reference sequence).

V and J are TRBV19 and TRBJ1-1; D gene ambiguous. This CDR3 has 15 residues. Germline V gene data show CDR1 as LNHDA and CDR2 as SQIVND (reference sequence). The V and J ends lost 6 bases and 0 bases respectively, with 14 bases between them. The CDR3 nucleotides read TGTGCCAGTAGGAGCCTGACAACAATGAACACTGAAGCTTTCTTT. It is translated as CASRSLTTMNTEAFF.